This is a list of T cell receptor beta chains from one sample in a study of shared clonotypes between healthy human individuals. TCRdb's copy holds only in-frame clones and misses some; the assay was immunoSEQ multiplex PCR. The table shows 2 million to 2.5 million clones, with 85% to 95% occurring only once. The sample was naive CD4+ T cells from PBMCs. The receptors stem from a man aged 18 to 30 in good health. Some clones in this sample may be carry-over from other donors' samples. Both conserved end residues are part of each CDR3. D genes are given only for firm matches.

j_call v_call d_call cdr3_aa
TRBJ2-7 TRBV27 TRBD1 CASRSHRGRAHEQYF
TRBJ2-7 TRBV25-1 TRBD1 CASRTGTGIYEQYF
TRBJ2-5 TRBV7-9 TRBD2 CASPRSPGGSVETQYF
TRBJ1-5 TRBV19 - CASRPDLYNQPQHF
TRBJ1-5 TRBV19 - CASSMSFWGNQPQHF
TRBJ2-1 TRBV11-2 - CASTGGVNEQFF
TRBJ2-2 TRBV5-1 - CASTKQFPNTGELFF
TRBJ2-7 TRBV4-2 TRBD1 CASSYNPRQGYEQYF
TRBJ2-1 TRBV28 - CASSLQFSGSNEQFF
TRBJ2-7 TRBV6-5 - CASSYSSAYSYEQYF
TRBJ2-2 TRBV6-1 TRBD2 CASSPLAANTGELFF
TRBJ2-7 TRBV5-1 - CASSATAVGSSYEQYF
TRBJ2-1 TRBV29-1 - CSVEIRSGPNNEQFF
TRBJ2-3 TRBV28 TRBD1 CASSPLTSRQGYTDTQYF
TRBJ2-3 TRBV7-6 - CASSSVGGGKDTQYF
TRBJ2-5 TRBV4-1 - CASSRKDTPEFGETQYF
TRBJ2-3 TRBV4-2 - CASSQGRASTDTQYF
TRBJ2-1 TRBV5-1 TRBD2 CASSPLAGPNNEQFF
TRBJ1-2 TRBV25-1 TRBD1 CASSFPGGLGYTF
TRBJ2-7 TRBV7-2 TRBD1 CASSLTGAAYLAGYEQYF
TRBJ2-3 TRBV5-5 - CASSGTQGGIRADTQYF
TRBJ1-5 TRBV2 - CASSEVPGVQPQHF
TRBJ2-4 TRBV5-4 TRBD1 CASSPGGFVKNIQYF
TRBJ1-1 TRBV5-1 - CASSVDGNTEAFF
TRBJ2-3 TRBV9 - CASSVALSSGTDTQYF
TRBJ2-3 TRBV2 - CASASRGSSTDTQYF
TRBJ2-5 TRBV18 - CASSLDLQETQYF
TRBJ2-2 TRBV5-8 - CASSLGVPAYGELFF
TRBJ2-7 TRBV18 - CASSPATGSYEQYF
TRBJ1-1 TRBV5-1 - CASSLWSGDTEAFF
TRBJ2-4 TRBV28 - CASSLISTRGAIQYF
TRBJ2-3 TRBV5-5 - CASSFWSGRTDTQYF
TRBJ1-5 TRBV27 - CASSINSPTGPSNQPQHF
TRBJ2-3 TRBV19 - CASSPRERRGDTQYF
TRBJ1-5 TRBV2 TRBD1 CASSGVGGLNQPQHF
TRBJ2-1 TRBV18 TRBD2 CASSPQMTSGDNEQFF
TRBJ2-3 TRBV5-1 - CASSLERGGDTQYF
TRBJ1-4 TRBV11-2 - CASSLKGGQEKLFF
TRBJ1-1 TRBV2 TRBD1 CASREQGMNTEAFF
TRBJ2-5 TRBV7-2 - CASNLPGAWAQYF
TRBJ2-5 TRBV9 TRBD2 CASSARPHLAGLQETQYF
TRBJ2-5 TRBV30 - CAAAEETQYF
TRBJ2-2 TRBV5-8 TRBD2 CASSLVGTSGRPNTGELFF
TRBJ1-5 TRBV2 - CASRRTASNSNQPQHF
TRBJ2-7 TRBV2 TRBD2 CASWTSGRAVSYEQYF
TRBJ1-2 TRBV18 TRBD1 CASSPQGASANYGYTF
TRBJ1-4 TRBV5-4 - CASSLVGVGVSNEKLFF
TRBJ1-5 TRBV19 - CASSALLGGSNQPQHF
TRBJ2-7 TRBV5-1 TRBD1 CASSLRQGDYEQYF
TRBJ2-7 TRBV27 - CASSPSFPYEQYF
TRBJ1-2 TRBV4-3 TRBD1 CASSARQGLYGYTF
TRBJ1-1 TRBV10-3 - CAITGSGGREFTEAFF
TRBJ2-7 TRBV2 - CASSGETVHEQYF
TRBJ1-1 TRBV28 - CASSVDLRAFF
TRBJ2-4 TRBV27 - CASSSGQIAKNIQYF